The 4 T cell receptor beta chains below all came from one sample that was sequenced in a study of cytomegalovirus exposure and HLA in healthy donors (dated by TCRdb to about 2017). To prepare the library, the immunoSEQ multiplex PCR assay was applied. A mixture of 60 forward primers for TCR Vbeta segments and 13 reverse primers for TCR Jbeta segments was used in the multiplex PCR. In TCRdb, the immuneACCESS table is reduced to in-frame sequences with V and J assigned. These tables do not hold every clone; where another copy was compared, an unresolved V gene accounts for under half, and the others remain unexplained. Within this sample are some 130,000 clones, with roughly 85% of them counted one time only. 6% to 7.5% of the sample lies in the top ten. Sequenced: PBMCs. The receptor source for this set is a man in his forties in good health and CMV-seropositive.

This clone was counted a single time. Here the CDR3 reads CASSDRGQGVTGELFF. The CDR3 DNA reads as TGTGCCAGCAGTGATAGGGGACAGGGGGTCACCGGGGAGCTGTTTTTT. The genes are TRBV25-1 and TRBJ2-2; TRBD1 matches 11 bases. The V gene's germline CDR1 is MGHDK and CDR2 SYGVNS. Losses at the gene ends were 3 bases for V and 4 bases for J; bases not matched to a gene: 4. This CDR3 region has 16 residues.

This chain joins TRBV18 and TRBJ2-5, with 7 bases matching TRBD2. The CDR3 has 16 amino acids. The junction had 13 bases not matched to a gene; V was cut back by 4 bases and J by 5 bases. Germline lookup yields CDR1 KGHSH and CDR2 LQKENI. In nucleotides, the CDR3 is TGTGCCAGCTCACGCAAGATGGGGAGGGGAGAGGAGACCCAGTACTTC. Amino acid sequence: CASSRKMGRGEETQYF.

In its sample, this clone was seen a few times. This sequence joins TRBV7-2 and TRBJ1-1; D ambiguous. The CDR3 is 15 amino acids. Trimming left V 2 bases short and J 4 bases short, with 14 bases between. CDR1 is SGHTA, CDR2 FQGNSA, per germline. The CDR3 DNA reads TGTGCCAGCAGCTTAATAATACAATGGAGCACTGAAGCTTTCTTT. Amino acid sequence: CASSLIIQWSTEAFF.

The chain joins TRBV7-9 to TRBJ1-6; D is unclear. The CDR3 has 16 residues. The V gene lost 5 bases and the J gene lost 4 bases, with 15 bases spanning the gap. Germline V gene lookup returns CDR1 SEHNR and CDR2 FQNEAQ (reference sequence). The CDR3 DNA reads as TGTGCCAGCAGCCCTCAAGGAGGGAGATATAATTCACCCCTCCACTTT. Translating it yields CASSPQGGRYNSPLHF. The full variable domain, its missing parts supplied by reference TRBV7-9 and TRBJ1-6, is DTGVSQNPRHKITKRGQNVTFRCDPISEHNRLYWYRQTLGQGPEFLTYFQNEAQLEKSRLLSDRFSAERPKGSFSTLEIQRTEQGDSAMYLCASSPQGGRYNSPLHFGNGTRLTVT.